This record covers a single T cell receptor beta chain. CDR1 and CDR2 from the germline V gene are LNHDA and SQIVND (reference sequence). V shed 6 bases and J 1 base; nucleotides not matched to a gene: 7. The CDR3 runs 17 residues. The data stem from a study of OX40 agonist ivuxolimab in advanced cancers. As for the study in general: The dose-escalation cohort was just under 85% male, with a mean age of approximately 62 years, ranging about 20 to 85. Antecedent anti-PD-1, anti-PD-L1 or anti-CTLA-4 therapy was permissible, with roughly 36% having received some.

Sequencing used immunoSEQ multiplex PCR; TCRdb keeps in-frame clones, though not all of them. The sample carries about 44,000 clones, approximately 85% recorded once. V is TRBV19 and J is TRBJ2-5, with 14 bases lining up with TRBD2. The sequencing here drew on CD4+ or CD8+ T cells sorted from blood, taken in a trial of the OX40 agonist ivuxolimab. This sequence was found in an adult with an advanced solid tumor such as melanoma, head and neck, liver or kidney cancer. In DNA form, the CDR3 reads TGTGCCAGTAGCATTGGGGGGACTAGCGGGAGCCAAGAGACCCAGTACTTC. Translation gives CASSIGGTSGSQETQYF.